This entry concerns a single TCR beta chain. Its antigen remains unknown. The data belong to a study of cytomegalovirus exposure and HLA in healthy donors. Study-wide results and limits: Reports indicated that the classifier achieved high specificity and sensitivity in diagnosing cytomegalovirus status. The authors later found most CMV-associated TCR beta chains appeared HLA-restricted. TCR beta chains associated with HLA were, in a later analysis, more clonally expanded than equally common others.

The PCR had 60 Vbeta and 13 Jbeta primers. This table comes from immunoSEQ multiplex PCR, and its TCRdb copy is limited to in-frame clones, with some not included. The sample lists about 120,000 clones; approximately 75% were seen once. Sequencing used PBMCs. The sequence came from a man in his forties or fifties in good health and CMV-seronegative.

The CDR3 reads CASTSPGGSHEQYF. CDR3 bases: TGTGCCAGCACCTCCCCCGGCGGGAGCCACGAGCAGTACTTC. This chain uses TRBV7-9 with TRBJ2-7, with 7 bases aligning to TRBD2. The germline V gene has CDR1 SEHNR and CDR2 FQNEAQ (reference sequence). The CDR3 extends over 14 amino acids. After removal of 7 bases from V and 5 bases from J, the junction contained 11 bases not matched to a gene.